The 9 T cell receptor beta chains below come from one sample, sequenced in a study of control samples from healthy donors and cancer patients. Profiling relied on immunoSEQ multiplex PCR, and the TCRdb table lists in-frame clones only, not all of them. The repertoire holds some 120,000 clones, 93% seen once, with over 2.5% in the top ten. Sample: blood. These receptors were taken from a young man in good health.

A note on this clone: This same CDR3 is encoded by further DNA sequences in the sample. CDR3 DNA: TGTGCCATCAGTGACCCTGGACAGGGGGCGAACGAGCAGTACTTC. Encoded protein: CAISDPGQGANEQYF. The chain employs TRBV10-3 and TRBJ2-7; TRBD1 aligns across 11 bases. V trimming: 3 bases; J trimming: 5 bases; junction bases outside the gene matches: 6. Germline CDR1 is ENHRY and CDR2 is SYGVKD. There are 15 residues in the CDR3.

CDR3 in amino acids: CASSSESTGQAGGYTF. CDR3 in DNA: TGTGCCAGCAGTTCCGAGTCCACGGGACAGGCAGGTGGCTACACCTTC. V gene TRBV27 combines with J gene TRBJ1-2, with 8 bases lining up with TRBD1. The CDR3 covers 16 residues. Germline assignment: CDR1 MNHEY and CDR2 SMNVEV (reference sequence). V was clipped by 4 bases and J by 7 bases; unmatched bases: 14.

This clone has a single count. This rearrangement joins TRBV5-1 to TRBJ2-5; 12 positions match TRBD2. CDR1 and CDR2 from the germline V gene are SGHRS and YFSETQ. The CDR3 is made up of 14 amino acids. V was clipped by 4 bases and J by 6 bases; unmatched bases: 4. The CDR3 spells CASSPSGGAKTQYF. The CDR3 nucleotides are TGCGCCAGCAGCCCTAGCGGGGGGGCGAAGACCCAGTACTTC. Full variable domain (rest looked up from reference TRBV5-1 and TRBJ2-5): KAGVTQTPRYLIKTRGQQVTLSCSPISGHRSVSWYQQTPGQGLQFLFEYFSETQRNKGNFPGRFSGRQFSNSRSEMNVSTLELGDSALYLCASSPSGGAKTQYFGPGTRLLVL.

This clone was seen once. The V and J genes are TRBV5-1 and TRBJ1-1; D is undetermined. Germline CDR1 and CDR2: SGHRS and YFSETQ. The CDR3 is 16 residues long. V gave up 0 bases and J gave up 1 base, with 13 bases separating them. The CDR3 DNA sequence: TGCGCCAGCAGCTTGGCCGCAAAGGTAAAGAACACTGAAGCTTTCTTT. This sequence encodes CASSLAAKVKNTEAFF.

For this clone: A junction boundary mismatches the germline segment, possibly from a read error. The CDR3 sequence: CVRSLGGTSGGEVHEQYF. The CDR3 DNA reads TGTGTCAGAAGCTTGGGCGGGACTAGCGGGGGGGAAGTTCACGAGCAGTACTTC. This rearrangement joins TRBV5-3 to TRBJ2-7; 16 bases fit TRBD2. TRBV5-3 belongs to the ORF category, with a function that is uncertain. The CDR3 spans 18 residues.

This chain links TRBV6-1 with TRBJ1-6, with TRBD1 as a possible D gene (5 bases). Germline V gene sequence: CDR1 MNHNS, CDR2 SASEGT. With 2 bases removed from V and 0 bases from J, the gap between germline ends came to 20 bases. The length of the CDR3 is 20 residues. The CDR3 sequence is CASSESEVRGRSSYNSPLHF. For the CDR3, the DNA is TGTGCCAGCAGTGAAAGCGAGGTGAGGGGCCGAAGCTCCTATAATTCACCCCTCCACTTT.

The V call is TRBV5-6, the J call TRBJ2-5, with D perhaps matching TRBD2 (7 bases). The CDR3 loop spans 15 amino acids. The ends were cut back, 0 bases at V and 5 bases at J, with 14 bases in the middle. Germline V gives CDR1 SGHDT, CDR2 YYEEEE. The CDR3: CASSLDGGPPETQYF. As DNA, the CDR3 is TGTGCCAGCAGCTTGGACGGGGGGCCCCCCGAGACCCAGTACTTC.

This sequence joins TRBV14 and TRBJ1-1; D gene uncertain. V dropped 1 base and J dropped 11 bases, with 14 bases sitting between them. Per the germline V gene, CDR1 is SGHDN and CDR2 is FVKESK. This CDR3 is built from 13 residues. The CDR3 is CASSQGVTSGAFF. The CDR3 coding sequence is TGTGCCAGCAGCCAAGGTGTTACTTCTGGGGCTTTCTTT.

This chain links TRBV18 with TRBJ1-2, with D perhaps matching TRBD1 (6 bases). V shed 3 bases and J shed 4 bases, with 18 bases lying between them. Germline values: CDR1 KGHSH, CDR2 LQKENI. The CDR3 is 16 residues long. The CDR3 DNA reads TGTGCCAGCTCACCCTACCGGGACACATCTTCCTATGGCTACACCTTC. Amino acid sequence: CASSPYRDTSSYGYTF. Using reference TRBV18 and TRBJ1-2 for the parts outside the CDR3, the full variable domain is NAGVMQNPRHLVRRRGQEARLRCSPMKGHSHVYWYRQLPEEGLKFMVYLQKENIIDESGMPKERFSAEFPKEGPSILRIQQVVRGDSAAYFCASSPYRDTSSYGYTFGSGTRLTVV.